The entry below describes one T cell receptor (beta chain). These data belong to a study of shared T cell receptors in the human thymus. The germline V and J ends were trimmed by 5 bases and 4 bases, with 12 bases remaining between them. From germline, CDR1 is MNHEY and CDR2 SVGAGI. The CDR3 has 14 residues. TCRdb's copy holds only in-frame clones and misses some; the assay was immunoSEQ multiplex PCR. The sample lists approximately 490,000 clones, 75% to 80% seen once, with about 0.014% in the top ten. The data were also submitted as part of a second study, on human thymus T cells. That work states: Thymic resections from corrective heart surgery supplied the tissue. Thymic and blood repertoires showed apparently biased V and J gene usage. Thymic TCR repertoires of unrelated people reportedly overlapped highly.

The source material was thymocytes. This sequence was found in a boy less than two years old with a congenital heart defect. The V call is TRBV6-5, the J call TRBJ1-5; D gene ambiguous. In DNA, the CDR3 is TGTGCCAGCAGTCCCCCGGGGAGGAATCAGCCCCAGCATTTT. Translating gives CASSPPGRNQPQHF.